Shown below are 5 T cell receptor beta chains from a single sample sequenced in a study of T cells in Graves' hyperthyroidism and ophthalmopathy. TCR beta CDR3 sequences were amplified from RNA transcripts. The TCR CDR3 first-round RT-PCR relied on the HTBI primer set. TCRdb passed the multiplex PCR reads through MiXCR, listing each CDR3 protein once. Found here are a few hundred thousand distinct CDR3 sequences, less than 20% of them singletons; the top ten hold just under 40%. Specimen: blood. The source is a man aged 45-65 years with Graves' ophthalmopathy.

This clonotype was counted between two and nine times. The genes are TRBV5-6 and TRBJ1-2; the D is unclear. This CDR3 spans 12 amino acids. Germline CDR1 reads SGHDT; CDR2 reads YYEEEE. V was pared by 6 bases and J by 4 bases, with 10 bases between. CDR3 residues: CASTTYGYGYTF. As DNA, the CDR3 is TGTGCCAGCACCACCTATGGCTATGGCTACACCTTC.

This clonotype showed up many times. The chain joins TRBV20-1 to TRBJ2-5; possible D gene TRBD1, 5 bases. Trimming stripped 0 bases from V and 2 bases from J, with 13 bases between. Germline values: CDR1 DFQATT, CDR2 SNEGSKA (reference sequence). CDR3 size: 15 residues. This CDR3 reads CSARDATGTQETQYF. The CDR3 nucleotides are TGCAGTGCTAGAGACGCCACAGGAACTCAAGAGACCCAGTACTTC.

The gene calls are TRBV15 and TRBJ2-7; D not resolved. CDR1 is LNHNV, CDR2 YYDKDF, per germline (reference sequence). Trimming cost V 0 bases and J 3 bases, with 9 bases left between them. This CDR3 contains 14 residues. The CDR3 sequence is CATSRDFLSYEQYF. The CDR3 DNA reads TGTGCCACCAGCAGAGATTTCTTGAGCTACGAGCAGTACTTC.

This clonotype was seen many times. The chain couples TRBV18 to TRBJ1-1, with D possibly TRBD1 on 5 matching bases. CDR3 length equals 13 residues. Germline CDR1 and CDR2: KGHSH and LQKENI. Trimming took 3 bases from V and 4 from J, leaving 9 bases between them. The CDR3 here is CASSPPGGTEAFF. The CDR3 DNA reads as TGTGCCAGCTCACCGCCCGGGGGCACTGAAGCTTTCTTT. Full variable domain (remainder filled in from reference TRBV18 and TRBJ1-1): NAGVMQNPRHLVRRRGQEARLRCSPMKGHSHVYWYRQLPEEGLKFMVYLQKENIIDESGMPKERFSAEFPKEGPSILRIQQVVRGDSAAYFCASSPPGGTEAFFGQGTRLTVV.

This clonotype was detected only a few times. The genes are TRBV6-2 or TRBV6-3 and TRBJ2-1; TRBD2 matches 12 bases. In germline, CDR1 is MNHEY, CDR2 SVGEGT. CDR3 length: 15 residues. Trimming took 0 bases from V and 9 from J; bases not matched to a gene: 3. CDR3 bases: TGTGCCAGCAGTTACTCCCCTAGCGGGAGGGGTGAGCAGTTCTTC. Translation: CASSYSPSGRGEQFF.